This TCR beta chain stems from a study of blood T cell repertoires in COVID-19. For the study at large: There were acute and convalescent COVID-19 samples, and they came from the United States, Italy and Spain.

Per germline, CDR1 GTSNPN and CDR2 SVGIG (reference sequence). This CDR3 has 12 residues. The V and J ends lost 0 bases and 7 bases respectively, with 9 bases between them. The method was immunoSEQ multiplex PCR; TCRdb's version includes in-frame clones alone and lacks a portion of them. The sample contains some 190,000 clones, 80% of which appear only once. This clonotype originated in a man in his 60s with acute or convalescent COVID-19. Sequenced: peripheral blood. V gene TRBV30 combines with J gene TRBJ1-1; D is perhaps TRBD1 (5 bases). The CDR3 loop is CAWSVQGVEAFF. CDR3 nucleotides: TGTGCCTGGAGTGTACAAGGGGTTGAAGCTTTCTTT. Together with reference TRBV30 and TRBJ1-1, the CDR3 gives the full variable domain: SQTIHQWPATLVQPVGSPLSLECTVEGTSNPNLYWYRQAAGRGLQLLFYSVGIGQISSEVPQNLSASRPQDRQFILSSKKLLLSDSGFYLCAWSVQGVEAFFGQGTRLTVV.